This TCR beta chain derives from a study of cytomegalovirus exposure and HLA in healthy donors. The study, taken as a whole, reports: Published work reported that the classifier diagnosed cytomegalovirus status with high specificity and sensitivity. Overall, roughly 170 TCR beta chains were annotated as cytomegalovirus-associated. Most of the TCR beta V segments (in an earlier analysis) were productive either about 87% or about 30% of the time.

J was trimmed by 0 bases and V by 0 bases; bases with no gene match: 1. Germline lookup yields CDR1 MNHNY and CDR2 SVGAGI (reference sequence). The CDR3 runs 15 residues. For this clone: Its target is not known.

With 60 Vbeta and 13 Jbeta primers, the PCR was carried out. Method: immunoSEQ multiplex PCR; TCRdb's copy keeps in-frame clones and lacks some. The sample carries under 200,000 clones, 79% recorded once. The chain employs TRBV6-6 and TRBJ1-2; the match to TRBD1 covers 7 bases. This sequence was found in a man aged 35 to 55 in good health and CMV-seronegative. Input material: PBMCs. Here the CDR3 reads CASSYSGGPNYGYTF. The CDR3 nucleotides are TGTGCCAGCAGTTACTCAGGGGGCCCTAACTATGGCTACACCTTC.